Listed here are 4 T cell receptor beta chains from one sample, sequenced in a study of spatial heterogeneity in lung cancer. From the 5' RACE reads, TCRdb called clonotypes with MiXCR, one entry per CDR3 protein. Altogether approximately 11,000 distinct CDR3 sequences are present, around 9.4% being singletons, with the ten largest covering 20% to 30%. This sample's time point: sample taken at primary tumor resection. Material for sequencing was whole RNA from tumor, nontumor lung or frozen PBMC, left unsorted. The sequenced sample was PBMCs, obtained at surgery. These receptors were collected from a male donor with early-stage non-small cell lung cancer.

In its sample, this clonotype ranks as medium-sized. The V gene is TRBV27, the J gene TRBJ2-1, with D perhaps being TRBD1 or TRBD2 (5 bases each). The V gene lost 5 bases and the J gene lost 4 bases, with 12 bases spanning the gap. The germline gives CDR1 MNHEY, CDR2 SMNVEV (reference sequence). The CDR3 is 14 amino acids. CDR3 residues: CASSTGAAYNEQFF. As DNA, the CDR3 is TGTGCCAGCAGTACCGGGGCCGCTTACAATGAGCAGTTCTTC.

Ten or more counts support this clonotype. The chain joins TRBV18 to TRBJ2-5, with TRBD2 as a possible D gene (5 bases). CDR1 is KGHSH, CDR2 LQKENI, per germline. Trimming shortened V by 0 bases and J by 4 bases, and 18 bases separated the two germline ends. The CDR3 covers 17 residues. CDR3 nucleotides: TGTGCCAGCTCACCACCCCTCTCACCGGGGATTCGAGAGACCCAGTACTTC. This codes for CASSPPLSPGIRETQYF.

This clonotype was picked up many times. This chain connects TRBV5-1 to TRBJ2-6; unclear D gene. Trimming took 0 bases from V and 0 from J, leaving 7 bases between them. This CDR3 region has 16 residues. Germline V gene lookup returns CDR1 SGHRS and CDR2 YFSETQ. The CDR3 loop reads CASSLGASSGANVLTF. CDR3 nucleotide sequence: TGCGCCAGCAGCTTGGGTGCCAGCTCTGGGGCCAACGTCCTGACTTTC.

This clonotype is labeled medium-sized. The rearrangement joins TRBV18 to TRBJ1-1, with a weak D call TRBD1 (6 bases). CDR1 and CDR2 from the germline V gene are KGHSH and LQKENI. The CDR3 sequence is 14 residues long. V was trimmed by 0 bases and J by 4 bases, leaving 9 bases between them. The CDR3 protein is CASSPPEGVTEAFF. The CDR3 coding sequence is TGTGCCAGCTCACCACCGGAGGGGGTCACTGAAGCTTTCTTT. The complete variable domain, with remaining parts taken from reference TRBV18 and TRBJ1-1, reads NAGVMQNPRHLVRRRGQEARLRCSPMKGHSHVYWYRQLPEEGLKFMVYLQKENIIDESGMPKERFSAEFPKEGPSILRIQQVVRGDSAAYFCASSPPEGVTEAFFGQGTRLTVV.